The TCR beta chain under discussion was sequenced for a study of blood T cell repertoires in COVID-19. Across the whole study: Samples taken during acute and convalescent COVID-19 were collected in the United States, Italy and Spain.

V shed 6 bases, J shed 6 bases, and the junction held 13 bases outside the gene matches. Germline loops: CDR1 SGHTA, CDR2 FQGTGA. This CDR3 has 16 residues. Sequencing was performed with immunoSEQ multiplex PCR; in TCRdb, only in-frame clones are kept and a portion is missing. The sample contains approximately 100,000 clones, around 87% of which appear only once. The genes are TRBV7-3 and TRBJ2-2; 7 bases map to TRBD1. Specimen: peripheral blood. The sequence came from a woman over 75 with acute or convalescent COVID-19. The CDR3 DNA is TGTGCCAGCAGGGATCCGGGACAGTTCATAGCCGGGGAGCTGTTTTTT. Translating gives CASRDPGQFIAGELFF. Supplemented by reference TRBV7-3 and TRBJ2-2, the full variable domain reads GAGVSQTPSNKVTEKGKYVELRCDPISGHTALYWYRQSLGQGPEFLIYFQGTGAADDSGLPNDRFFAVRPEGSVSTLKIQRTERGDSAVYLCASRDPGQFIAGELFFGEGSRLTVL.